This TCR beta chain is drawn from a study of breast tumors, draining lymph nodes, adjacent tissues. MiXCR, applied by TCRdb to the multiplex PCR reads, yields one record per CDR3 protein. This sample carries 180,000 or so distinct CDR3 sequences, approximately 30% of them seen once, and the ten largest clones take over 3.5%. The length of the CDR3 is 14 residues. CDR1 LNHNV and CDR2 YYDKDF come from the germline V gene (reference sequence). General study results and limits: Tumors had less TCR diversity than lymph nodes, more than nontumor tissue. The data were judged consistent with most tumor T cells coming from lymph node and expanding in tumor. Compared with basal-like, luminal-like tumors shared significantly more repertoire with nontumor tissue.

Axillary draining lymph nodes of breast cancer patients supplied the node samples. This clonotype was found once. Antigen unknown. One end of the junction varies from germline; a read error may be responsible. The rearrangement links TRBV15 to TRBJ1-2; 8 bases align to TRBD1. The TCR sequence derives from a female donor with breast cancer. Some clones in this sample may be carry-over from other donors' samples. The sequenced sample was axillary lymph node tissue. CDR3 sequence (DNA): TGCGCCACCAGCAGACCGGGACAGGACTATGGCTACACCTTC. Its translation: CATSRPGQDYGYTF.